One and the same sample provided the 15 T cell receptor beta chains below, sequenced in a study of blood T cell repertoires in COVID-19. The method was immunoSEQ multiplex PCR; TCRdb's version includes in-frame clones alone and lacks a portion of them. The table has about 160,000 clones, over 75% seen once. The material sequenced was PBMCs or T cells enriched from blood (not recorded which). These receptors came from a woman between 50 and 59 years old who had recovered from COVID-19.

The chain recombines TRBV9 with TRBJ2-3, with D possibly TRBD2 on 5 matching bases. The CDR3 is 14 residues long. Trimming cost V 6 bases and J 1 base, with 12 bases left between them. The V gene's germline CDR1 is SGDLS and CDR2 YYNGEE. CDR3 protein: CASTRTLGTDTQYF. The CDR3 bases are TGTGCCAGCACCAGGACTCTAGGCACAGATACGCAGTATTTT.

The rearrangement uses TRBV7-2 and TRBJ1-2; 8 nucleotides line up with TRBD1. The germline CDR1 and CDR2 sequences are SGHTA and FQGNSA. The CDR3 consists of 14 residues. J gave up 7 bases and V 5 bases, and 9 bases lay outside the gene matches. This chain's CDR3 is CASSVGQGGAGYTF. In nucleotides, the CDR3 is TGTGCCAGCAGCGTTGGACAGGGTGGGGCTGGCTACACCTTC.

The rearrangement links TRBV5-1 to TRBJ2-3; 9 bases align to TRBD2. Germline CDR1 reads SGHRS; CDR2 reads YFSETQ. This CDR3 region has 15 residues. Germline trimming cut 4 bases from V and 2 bases from J; bases unmatched to any gene: 5. CDR3 sequence reads: CASSRSGGDTDTQYF. The CDR3 DNA follows: TGCGCCAGCAGCCGTAGCGGGGGAGACACAGATACGCAGTATTTT. Combining the CDR3 with reference TRBV5-1 and TRBJ2-3 gives the whole variable domain KAGVTQTPRYLIKTRGQQVTLSCSPISGHRSVSWYQQTPGQGLQFLFEYFSETQRNKGNFPGRFSGRQFSNSRSEMNVSTLELGDSALYLCASSRSGGDTDTQYFGPGTRLTVL.

This rearrangement joins TRBV27 to TRBJ2-2, with a weak D call TRBD1 (6 bases). V was cut by 2 bases and J by 4 bases, with 8 bases left in between. In germline, CDR1 is MNHEY, CDR2 SMNVEV (reference sequence). The CDR3 totals 14 residues. The CDR3 nucleotides read TGTGCCAGCAGTTTAGTAGGGGGCACCGGGGAGCTGTTTTTT. Its protein is CASSLVGGTGELFF.

J is TRBJ1-3 and V is TRBV6-2 or TRBV6-3; TRBD1 aligns across 7 bases. This CDR3 has 14 residues. Germline values: CDR1 MNHEY, CDR2 SVGEGT. The J segment lost 4 bases and the V segment lost 5 bases, leaving 5 bases of the junction unmatched. CDR3 sequence (DNA): TGTGCCAGCAGTGGACAGGTGCGAGGAAACACCATATATTTT. Its translation is CASSGQVRGNTIYF.

The chain recombines TRBV3-1 (or the pseudogene TRBV3-2) with TRBJ1-6; 8 bases map to TRBD1. V shed 5 bases, J shed 8 bases, and the junction held 11 bases outside the gene matches. Germline values: CDR1 LGHDT, CDR2 YNNKEL (reference sequence). The CDR3 totals 16 residues. The CDR3 reads CASSYLFQGADSPLHF. The CDR3 nucleotides read TGTGCCAGCAGCTATTTATTTCAGGGGGCAGATTCACCCCTCCACTTT.

The V call is TRBV4-3, the J call TRBJ2-1, with 13 bases lining up with TRBD2. The CDR3 is made up of 15 amino acids. Germline CDR1 is LGHNA and CDR2 is YSLEER. Trimming at V came to 3 bases and at J to 10 bases, leaving 6 bases not matched to a gene. CDR3 loop: CASSQTSGGRQEQFF. In DNA, the CDR3 is TGCGCCAGCAGCCAGACTAGCGGGGGGCGGCAAGAGCAGTTCTTC.

The chain employs TRBV4-2 and TRBJ2-3; D gene ambiguous. The CDR3 covers 13 residues. The germline V gene encodes CDR1 LGHNA and CDR2 YNFKEQ. Trimming removed 3 bases from V and 4 bases from J, with 8 bases in between. CDR3 sequence: CASSHNAADTQYF. In nucleotides, the CDR3 is TGTGCCAGCAGCCATAACGCGGCAGATACGCAGTATTTT.

This chain links TRBV7-2 with TRBJ2-3, with D unresolved. Trimming removed 4 bases from V and 4 bases from J, with 9 bases in between. Germline assignment: CDR1 SGHTA and CDR2 FQGNSA. The CDR3 has 13 residues. This CDR3 is CASSSNGPDTQYF. DNA for the CDR3: TGTGCCAGCAGCTCCAATGGGCCAGATACGCAGTATTTT.

The chain combines TRBV19 with TRBJ1-5, with D possibly matching TRBD1 (5 bases). CDR1 is LNHDA, CDR2 SQIVND, per germline (reference sequence). Trimming took off 6 bases at V and 7 bases at J, with 16 bases between the two ends. The CDR3 length is 14 residues. DNA for the CDR3: TGTGCCAGTAGCGAGCAGGGATTCGGCCAGCCCCAGCATTTT. This sequence encodes CASSEQGFGQPQHF.

V gene TRBV7-2 combines with J gene TRBJ1-1; D might be TRBD1 (5 bases). V was cut by 4 bases and J by 4 bases, with 10 bases left in between. Germline CDR1 is SGHTA and CDR2 is FQGNSA. The CDR3 totals 13 residues. The CDR3 sequence is CASSWGRATEAFF. The DNA of the CDR3 is TGTGCCAGCAGCTGGGGCAGGGCCACTGAAGCTTTCTTT.

The CDR3 nucleotides are TGTGCCAGCAAGGAGGGAGGATATGGCTACACCTTC. Amino acids: CASKEGGYGYTF. This rearrangement joins TRBV2 to TRBJ1-2; D is ambiguous. Germline CDR1 reads SNHLY; CDR2 reads FYNNEI. This CDR3 is 12 amino acids long. Trimming pared 7 bases from V and 5 bases from J, leaving 11 bases between.

This clone was recorded once. The chain couples TRBV7-9 to TRBJ2-5, with 10 bases that match TRBD2. J lost 2 bases, V lost 1 base, and 4 bases had no gene match. The CDR3 length is 16 residues. Germline V gene sequence: CDR1 SEHNR, CDR2 FQNEAQ (reference sequence). CDR3 region: CASSLGSGGTQETQYF. The CDR3 DNA reads TGTGCCAGCAGCTTAGGTAGCGGGGGGACTCAAGAGACCCAGTACTTC.

This rearrangement joins TRBV5-1 to TRBJ1-6, with 8 bases lining up with TRBD1. The CDR3 length is 15 residues. Germline V gene lookup returns CDR1 SGHRS and CDR2 YFSETQ. V lost 1 base, J lost 8 bases, and 5 bases stayed unmatched. This CDR3 is CASSLTGGKDSPLHF. DNA for the CDR3: TGCGCCAGCAGCTTGACAGGGGGTAAGGATTCACCCCTCCACTTT. The whole variable domain, remainder taken from reference TRBV5-1 and TRBJ1-6, is KAGVTQTPRYLIKTRGQQVTLSCSPISGHRSVSWYQQTPGQGLQFLFEYFSETQRNKGNFPGRFSGRQFSNSRSEMNVSTLELGDSALYLCASSLTGGKDSPLHFGNGTRLTVT.

The chain recombines TRBV7-2 with TRBJ2-2; 10 bases match TRBD2. With 3 bases clipped from V and 5 bases from J, the junction kept 9 bases outside the gene matches. CDR1 and CDR2 from the germline V gene are SGHTA and FQGNSA. This CDR3 comprises 17 residues. The CDR3 loop reads CASSFPKRGGRTGELFF. The CDR3 coding sequence is TGTGCCAGCAGCTTCCCCAAGCGGGGGGGCCGGACCGGGGAGCTGTTTTTT.